Detailed here is one T cell receptor beta chain. Its antigen is not yet known. No base qualities exist here, and no much larger clone lies one base off it. This specimen comes from a study of cytomegalovirus exposure and HLA in healthy donors (dated by TCRdb to 2015 to 2018). For context, the study as a whole: An earlier analysis of about 560 of the donors reported around 280 Gb of sequence data and 100 million to 120 million unique TCR beta sequences obtained from 180 million or so T cells. An early release covering roughly 600 HLA-typed donors comprised roughly 300 gigabases of sequencing data and 85 million or so unique TCR sequences. Of the roughly 400 genotyped donors, roughly 76% were placed in the genetic ancestry cluster associated with self-reported Caucasian donors. The study aimed to test whether signatures of past pathogen exposure could be identified by cataloging public T cell receptors. The T cell repertoires of 666 subjects were profiled by immunosequencing and related to cytomegalovirus serostatus. In addition to the first cohort of around 670 subjects, a separate validation cohort of approximately 130 different subjects was used. To predict cytomegalovirus infection status, the study combined high-throughput TCR immunosequencing, statistical association of individual TCRs with disease status, and machine learning. A later analysis re-examined previously published TCR beta repertoires from 600 to 700 donors and added high-resolution HLA genotyping to investigate patterns of TCR occurrence. The later analysis used no new phenotypic data to find candidate immune exposures, relying instead on TCR beta sequences and their occurrence across donors. In an earlier analysis of 500 to 650 of the donors, high-throughput TCR beta sequencing was used to judge whether each TCR beta V gene segment behaved as functional or pseudogenic. Alongside the repertoire data, information on donor age, sex, ethnicity and CMV serostatus was compiled. Genome-wide SNP genotypes for about 60% of the roughly 700 donors were used in a later genetic analysis, which treated that subset as a discovery cohort. Every repertoire in the discovery cohort had been generated on one and the same sequencing platform. HLA typing included class I and class II loci at four-digit resolution. Typing coverage differed by locus: A, B, C, DRB1 and DQB1 were typed in about 629-640 donors, DQA1 in 522, DPA1 in 600 to 610, and DPB1 in 450 to 490. Several DR-DQ haplotypes were handled as single units for association and clustering because linkage in the cohort was strong. Among around 400 genotyped donors of the cohort, an average of about 240,000 unique TCR beta nucleotide sequences was sequenced per donor, of which approximately 18% were non-productive.

In total, roughly 710 healthy bone marrow donors made up the cohort. All cohort members were sampled while nominally healthy, although unrecorded immune exposures were likely present. The donor was CMV seropositive and was included in the group of some 290 seropositive cohort members. Each donor provided a peripheral blood sample, and peripheral blood mononuclear cells were used for TCR beta sequencing. Genomic DNA was extracted from the blood cell samples with the Qiagen DNeasy Blood Extraction Kit. Libraries were prepared through the immunoSEQ multiplex PCR assay. The multiplex PCR relied on a mix of 60 forward primers for TCR Vbeta segments and 13 reverse primers for TCR Jbeta segments. A multiplex PCR assay on genomic DNA amplified the CDR3 region of rearranged TCR beta genes. The amplified TCR beta libraries were sequenced on the Illumina HiSeq System as 87-base-pair reads. The study's processing was this. Across the 500 to 700 repertoires, a later analysis counted tens of millions of unique TCR beta chains, approximately 12 million of which were shared by at least two donors. Raw reads were error-corrected and collapsed into unique sequences by a nearest-neighbor algorithm in which closely related sequences were merged to remove PCR and sequencing errors. V, D and J gene segments were assigned by aligning CDR3 sequences to IMGT reference sequences. For a sequence to be retained, a match of at least six nucleotides to both a V gene segment and a J gene segment was required. A rearrangement counted as productive if the CDR3 had no stop codons and remained in frame with V and J, and every other rearrangement counted as non-productive. CDR3 was defined according to IMGT convention as the region running from the second conserved V-encoded cysteine to the conserved J-encoded phenylalanine. The earlier analysis of 450 to 750 of the donors excluded any sequence lacking an unambiguous match to a single V gene segment. An earlier analysis of several hundred of the donors called V segments functional above 56.7% productive rearrangements and segregating when the between-donor standard deviation exceeded 5%. A statistical classification framework was built for diagnosing cytomegalovirus status from the catalog of TCR beta chain sequences. V and J gene assignment, in a later analysis, came from comparing TCR nucleotide sequences with IMGT/GENE-DB human TR gene sequences. In a later analysis, CDR3 sequences and most-parsimonious VDJ recombination scenarios were assigned using the TCRdist pipeline. In a later analysis, each TCR beta chain was defined by its CDR3 amino acid sequence together with its V-gene family, and reads without a unique V-gene family were excluded. To address suspected cross-contamination and a sequencing artifact, a later analysis removed approximately 600 highly shared, low-generation-probability nucleotide sequences. In a later analysis, a clonal expansion index for each public chain was calculated from normalized within-repertoire ranks of inferred template counts. Generation probabilities in a later analysis came from a VDJ recombination model fitted to out-of-frame rearrangements, and those results were checked against IGoR. In a later analysis, TCR-TCR, TCR-HLA and TCR-CMV co-occurrence was scored with hypergeometric tests, and a repertoire-size bias correction was applied to TCR pairs. To estimate false discovery rates, a later analysis permuted the HLA or CMV assignments 20 times. In a later analysis, co-occurring TCRs were grouped using DBSCAN, and TCRdist sequence similarity was added for clustering within HLA-allele-positive subsets. Co-occurrence clustering excluded repertoires with fewer than 30,000 or more than 120,000 public chains, plus five with anomalous nucleotide sharing. TCRdb holds this immuneACCESS table with in-frame rearrangements only. Some clones are missing; in checked studies, unresolved V genes explain under half, and the rest has no known cause. The DNA was the basis for D and trimming; V, J and clone size are from that table. The sample yields 150,000 to 200,000 clones; 65% to 85% were counted once. The top ten clonotypes cover 2.5% to 3.5% of the sample.

V sheds 6 bases and J sheds 5 bases, leaving 8 bases between their ends. In the germline V gene (reference sequence), CDR1 corresponds to DFQATT and CDR2 to SNEGSKA. Including the terminal cysteine and phenylalanine, the CDR3 comprises 11 residues. Of the read, only the CDR3 DNA is kept; its 33 bases are in frame from base 1. The investigation overall reported the following: Because the 87-base-pair reads could not distinguish some IMGT-functional V segments, including TRBV6-2 and TRBV6-3, those segments were excluded. A total of 150 to 200 TCR beta chains were listed by the study as associated with cytomegalovirus. According to a later genetic analysis, donors in an Asian-associated ancestry cluster had fewer N-insertions in productive TCRs than the roughly 660-donor mean. Most TCR sequences were seen in very few donors, while some public TCRs were found in many individuals. Correlated functional status among segregating V segments might be attributable to linkage disequilibrium, but an unknown experimental factor could not be ruled out. Assigning TCR associations to individual alleles was difficult when HLA alleles, especially DR and DQ, strongly co-occurred. A later genetic analysis associated a missense DCLRE1C variant with V-gene and J-gene trimming of TCR beta chains, and an independent cohort replicated the association. According to the authors, the approach could potentially be generalized to other disease states and immunological phenotypes. An earlier analysis of roughly 570 of the donors showed that most TCR beta V segments appeared in productive rearrangements either about 87% or about 30% of the time, which broadly matched IMGT annotations. A later analysis found that most CMV-associated TCR beta chains appeared HLA-restricted, with HLA associations seemingly driven largely by CMV exposure. According to a later analysis, TCR association rates differed among HLA loci, with DRB1 alleles showing the most associated TCRs and HLA-C alleles showing the fewest. A further reported finding was that TCR beta sequences accurately predicted the HLA-A and HLA-B alleles for most subjects in the first cohort. Because counts were too low, seventeen rarely observed V segments, including chromosome 9 orphons, were excluded from the earlier analysis of 587 of the donors. The sequencing pipeline was judged likely to have produced a cluster of highly shared sequence variants as a technical artifact. Several of the top co-occurrence clusters appeared to be linked to parvovirus B19, influenza, CMV and Epstein-Barr virus, according to a later analysis. Because HLA typing was unavailable for some donors at each locus, only the typed subset was used in association tests. Compared with equally common non-associated chains, HLA-associated TCR beta chains in a later analysis were more clonally expanded and had lower generation probabilities. Presence/absence analyses assumed roughly uniform sequencing depth across donors, an assumption that may not hold. In this cohort, only TCR beta chains were sequenced, and detectable features were limited by the absence of alpha or paired-chain data. In vitro tests confirmed that a few of the cytomegalovirus-associated TCR beta chains recognize cytomegalovirus antigens. The classifier was reported to diagnose cytomegalovirus status with high specificity and sensitivity in both the original and validation cohorts. For the cohort, immune exposure information was limited to CMV serostatus. In a later analysis, around 17,000 TCR beta sequences were associated with specific HLA alleles at a false discovery rate of 0.05.

The sequence was obtained from a woman aged 50 to 65 in good health and CMV-seropositive. The chain links TRBV20-1 with TRBJ2-1; TRBD2 could be the D gene, as 5 bases match. The sequenced sample consisted of PBMCs. In nucleotide form, the sequence is TGCAGTGCCGACTACCACAATGAGCAGTTCTTC. The translation is CSADYHNEQFF.